This TCR beta chain was sequenced during a study of molecular identifiers for immune sequencing clone quantification. Study results and caveats: Amid approximately 1 million naive cells, spiked Jurkat TCR RNA from one cell was reportedly still detectable. For highly expanded clones, sizes could be underestimated when identical TCR molecules share a barcode.

A single record per CDR3 protein comes from TCRdb applying MiXCR to the PCR reads. The sample contains 100,000 or so distinct CDR3 sequences, over 30% of which appear only once. This clonotype occurred a few times. Antigen unknown. Sorting selected naive CD8 T cells with a CD8+CD4-CCR7+CD45RA+ phenotype. The V and J ends lost 3 bases and 0 bases respectively, with 14 bases between them. The length of the CDR3 is 15 residues. Germline V lookup: CDR1 DFQATT, CDR2 SNEGSKA (reference sequence). This receptor was taken from a human donor in good health. Some libraries in this study had Jurkat cell RNA spiked in. The chain links TRBV20-1 to TRBJ1-2; the D is unclear. The sequenced material came from naive CD8+ T cells from blood, with Jurkat cell RNA spiked in. Sample subset: FACS-sorted CD8+CD4-CCR7+CD45RA+ naive T cells. Here the CDR3 DNA reads TGCAGTGCTAGCCCCGTTGGCAGTGCTAACTATGGCTACACCTTC. Protein product: CSASPVGSANYGYTF.